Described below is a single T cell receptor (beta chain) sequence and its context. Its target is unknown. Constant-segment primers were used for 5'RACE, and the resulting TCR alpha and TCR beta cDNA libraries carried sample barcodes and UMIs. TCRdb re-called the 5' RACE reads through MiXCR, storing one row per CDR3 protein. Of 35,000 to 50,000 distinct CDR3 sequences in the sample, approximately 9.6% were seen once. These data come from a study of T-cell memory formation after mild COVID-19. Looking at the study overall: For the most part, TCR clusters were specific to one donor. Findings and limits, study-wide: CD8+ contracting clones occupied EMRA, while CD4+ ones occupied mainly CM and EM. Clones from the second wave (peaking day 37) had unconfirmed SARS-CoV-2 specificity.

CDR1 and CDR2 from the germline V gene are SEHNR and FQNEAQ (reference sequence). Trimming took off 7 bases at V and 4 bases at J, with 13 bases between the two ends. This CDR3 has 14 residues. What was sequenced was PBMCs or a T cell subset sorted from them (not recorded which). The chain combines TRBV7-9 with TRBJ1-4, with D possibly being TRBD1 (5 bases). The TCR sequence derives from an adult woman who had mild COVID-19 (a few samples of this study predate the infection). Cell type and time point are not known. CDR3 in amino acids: CASKKQGYNEKLFF. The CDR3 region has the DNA TGTGCCAGCAAAAAGCAGGGATATAATGAAAAACTGTTTTTT.